This TCR beta chain was captured in a study of beta chain features in type 1 diabetes. General study findings and limits: Over-representation of high TCR-expressing cells was a possible consequence of cDNA sequencing. VDJ junctions sequenced from type 1 diabetes patients showed fewer insertions and more deletions. Within patients, naive, central memory and Treg TCRB repertoires seemed more similar than within healthy donors.

Purities over 95% were achieved in all sorted populations. Per the germline V gene, CDR1 is SGHVS and CDR2 is FQNEAQ. The CDR3 spans 14 residues. Trimming stripped 5 bases from V and 7 bases from J, with 17 bases between. cDNA synthesis used the whole RNA isolate, giving expressed TCRB sequences. TCRdb's table, derived via immunoSEQ multiplex PCR, lists solely in-frame clones and lacks some. This sample has about 350,000 clones, with around a fifth found just once. Concerning this clone: The antigen is undetermined.

The chain employs TRBV7-8 and TRBJ1-2, with D possibly matching TRBD1 (5 bases). The source material was naive CD4+ T cells from blood. This sequence was found in a woman aged 18-29 years in good health. CDR3 amino acids: CASSPMGGAGGYTF. For the CDR3, the DNA is TGTGCCAGCAGCCCAATGGGCGGGGCTGGTGGCTACACCTTC. Combining the CDR3 with reference TRBV7-8 and TRBJ1-2 gives the whole variable domain GAGVSQSPRYKVAKRGQDVALRCDPISGHVSLFWYQQALGQGPEFLTYFQNEAQLDKSGLPSDRFFAERPEGSVSTLKIQRTQQEDSAVYLCASSPMGGAGGYTFGSGTRLTVV.